The rows below give T cell receptor beta chains drawn from one sample of a study of blood T cell repertoires in COVID-19. TCRdb's copy holds only in-frame clones and misses some; the assay was immunoSEQ multiplex PCR. The data hold 150,000 to 200,000 clones, with around 76% observed a single time. The source material was peripheral blood. Receptors originate from a woman in her seventies with acute or convalescent COVID-19. Both conserved end residues are part of each CDR3. The order of the fields is CDR3 protein, V gene, J gene.

CASSWGSAGGIAKNIQYF	TRBV13	TRBJ2-4
CASSMRTSGALWNEQFF	TRBV19	TRBJ2-1
CASSTNTNPGANVLTF	TRBV9	TRBJ2-6
CASSLGLAGAGNEQFF	TRBV7-7	TRBJ2-1
CASSTEQGIRGYTF	TRBV2	TRBJ1-2
CASSLRRTSGGAMLFGTDTQYF	TRBV3-1/TRBV3-2	TRBJ2-3
CASSLVWTGKGNSPLHF	TRBV7-9	TRBJ1-6
CASNSGPGEKLFF	TRBV6-6	TRBJ1-4
CASSSQGTYEQYF	TRBV28	TRBJ2-7
CASSGTGVHYEQYF	TRBV6-2/TRBV6-3	TRBJ2-7
CASSQSIRGPRNEQYF	TRBV6-2/TRBV6-3	TRBJ2-7
CASSLRPPFSRGYSPLHF	TRBV27	TRBJ1-6
CASSFSPSNYGYTF	TRBV27	TRBJ1-2
CASRRDSQSSYEQYF	TRBV5-1	TRBJ2-7